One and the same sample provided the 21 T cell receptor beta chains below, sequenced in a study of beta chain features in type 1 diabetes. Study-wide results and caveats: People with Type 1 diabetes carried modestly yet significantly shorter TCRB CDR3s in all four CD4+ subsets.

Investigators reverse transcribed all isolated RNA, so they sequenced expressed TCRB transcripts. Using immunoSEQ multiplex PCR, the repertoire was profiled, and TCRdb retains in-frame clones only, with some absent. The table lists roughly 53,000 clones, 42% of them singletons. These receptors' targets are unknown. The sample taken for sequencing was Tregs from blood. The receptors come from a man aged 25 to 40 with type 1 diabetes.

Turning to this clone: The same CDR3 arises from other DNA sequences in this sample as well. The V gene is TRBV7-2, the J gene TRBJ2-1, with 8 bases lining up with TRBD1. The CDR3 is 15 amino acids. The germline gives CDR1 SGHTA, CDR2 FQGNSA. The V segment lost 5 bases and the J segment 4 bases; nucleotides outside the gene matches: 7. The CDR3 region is CASSPPGQVYNEQFF. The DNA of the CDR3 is TGTGCCAGCAGCCCACCGGGACAGGTATACAATGAGCAGTTCTTC.

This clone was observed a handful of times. In DNA form, the CDR3 reads TGTGCCAGCAGTCACCAGCGGGAGGAGTTCTTC. Its protein product is CASSHQREEFF. V usage is TRBV6-1 and J usage is TRBJ2-1; the match to TRBD2 covers 9 bases. This CDR3 contains 11 residues. CDR1 and CDR2 (germline): MNHNS, SASEGT. J was trimmed by 14 bases and V by 5 bases; bases with no gene match: 4.

The CDR3 protein is CASNPYVGTEAFF. The CDR3 region has the DNA TGTGCCAGCAATCCCTATGTTGGCACTGAAGCTTTCTTT. The V and J genes are TRBV2 and TRBJ1-1; D is uncertain. CDR1 and CDR2 (germline): SNHLY, FYNNEI. This CDR3 contains 13 residues. The V gene lost 7 bases and the J gene lost 4 bases, with 13 bases spanning the gap.

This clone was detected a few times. Written as DNA, the CDR3 is TGTGCCAGCAGCTTAGCCAGTCCCCCCTACGAGCAGTACTTC. It is translated as CASSLASPPYEQYF. The chain combines TRBV7-9 with TRBJ2-7; D unclear. The ends were cut back, 0 bases at V and 2 bases at J, with 8 bases in the middle. This CDR3 region has 14 residues. CDR1 and CDR2 from the germline V gene are SEHNR and FQNEAQ (reference sequence).

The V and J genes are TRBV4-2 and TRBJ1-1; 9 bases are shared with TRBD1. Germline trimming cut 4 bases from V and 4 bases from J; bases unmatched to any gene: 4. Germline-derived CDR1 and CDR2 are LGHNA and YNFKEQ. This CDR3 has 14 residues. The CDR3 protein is CASSRSTGGTEAFF. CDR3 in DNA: TGTGCCAGCAGCCGGTCGACAGGGGGCACTGAAGCTTTCTTT.

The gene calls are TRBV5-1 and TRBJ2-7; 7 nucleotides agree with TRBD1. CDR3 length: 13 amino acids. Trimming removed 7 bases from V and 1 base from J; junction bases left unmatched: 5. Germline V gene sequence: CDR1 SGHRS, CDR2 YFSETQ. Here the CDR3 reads CASARDRSYEQYF. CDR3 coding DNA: TGCGCCAGCGCGAGGGACAGATCCTACGAGCAGTACTTC.

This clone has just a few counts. The CDR3 nucleotides are TGTGCCAGCAGCTTAGGACGGCAGGGGGTTTTATACGAGCAGTACTTC. This gives the protein CASSLGRQGVLYEQYF. The chain has TRBV7-8 and TRBJ2-7, with 7 bases identical to TRBD1. Trimming cost V 1 base and J 4 bases; bases outside gene matches: 10. The CDR3 spans 16 residues. CDR1 SGHVS and CDR2 FQNEAQ come from the germline V gene. Drawing the rest from reference TRBV7-8 and TRBJ2-7, the complete variable domain is GAGVSQSPRYKVAKRGQDVALRCDPISGHVSLFWYQQALGQGPEFLTYFQNEAQLDKSGLPSDRFFAERPEGSVSTLKIQRTQQEDSAVYLCASSLGRQGVLYEQYFGPGTRLTVT.

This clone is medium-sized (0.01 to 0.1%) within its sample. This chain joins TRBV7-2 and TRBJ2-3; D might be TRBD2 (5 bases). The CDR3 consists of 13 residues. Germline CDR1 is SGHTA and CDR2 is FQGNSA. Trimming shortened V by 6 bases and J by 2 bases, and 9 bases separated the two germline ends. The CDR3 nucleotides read TGTGCCAGCAGTCGGACTGACACAGATACGCAGTATTTT. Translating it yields CASSRTDTDTQYF.

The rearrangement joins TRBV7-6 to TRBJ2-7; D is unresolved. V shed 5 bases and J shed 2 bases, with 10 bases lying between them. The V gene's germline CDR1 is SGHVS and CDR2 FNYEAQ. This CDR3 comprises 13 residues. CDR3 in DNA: TGTGCCAGCAGCCCCACCGAGGCCTACGAGCAGTACTTC. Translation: CASSPTEAYEQYF.

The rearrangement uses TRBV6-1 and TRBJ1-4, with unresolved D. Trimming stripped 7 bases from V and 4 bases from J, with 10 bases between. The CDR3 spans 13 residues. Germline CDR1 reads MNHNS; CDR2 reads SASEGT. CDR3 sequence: CASNPGVNEKLFF. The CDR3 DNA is TGTGCCAGCAATCCCGGGGTTAATGAAAAACTGTTTTTT.

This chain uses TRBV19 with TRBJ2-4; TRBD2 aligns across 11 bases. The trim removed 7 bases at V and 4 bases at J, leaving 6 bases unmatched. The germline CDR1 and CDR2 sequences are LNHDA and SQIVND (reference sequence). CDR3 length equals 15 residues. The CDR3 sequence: CASTSGTSGKNIQYF. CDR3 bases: TGTGCCAGTACCTCCGGGACTAGCGGAAAAAACATTCAGTACTTC.

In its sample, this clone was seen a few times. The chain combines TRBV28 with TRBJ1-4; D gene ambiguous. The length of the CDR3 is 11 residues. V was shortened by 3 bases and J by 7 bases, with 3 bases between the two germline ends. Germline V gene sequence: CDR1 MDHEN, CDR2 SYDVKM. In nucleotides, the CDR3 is TGTGCCAGCAGTTTCGGTGAAAAACTGTTTTTT. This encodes CASSFGEKLFF.

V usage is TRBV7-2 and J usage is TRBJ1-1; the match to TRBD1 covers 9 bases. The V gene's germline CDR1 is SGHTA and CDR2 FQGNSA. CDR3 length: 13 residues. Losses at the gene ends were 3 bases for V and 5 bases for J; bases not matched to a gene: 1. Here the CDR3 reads CASSFDRGTEAFF. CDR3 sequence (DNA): TGTGCCAGCAGCTTCGACAGGGGGACTGAAGCTTTCTTT.

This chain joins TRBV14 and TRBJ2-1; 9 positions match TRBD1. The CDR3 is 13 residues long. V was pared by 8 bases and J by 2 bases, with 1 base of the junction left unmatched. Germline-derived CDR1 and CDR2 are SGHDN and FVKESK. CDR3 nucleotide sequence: TGTGCCAGCGGACAGGGGACCTACAATGAGCAGTTCTTC. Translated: CASGQGTYNEQFF. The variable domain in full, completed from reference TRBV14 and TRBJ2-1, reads EAGVTQFPSHSVIEKGQTVTLRCDPISGHDNLYWYRRVMGKEIKFLLHFVKESKQDESGMPNNRFLAERTGGTYSTLKVQPAELEDSGVYFCASGQGTYNEQFFGPGTRLTVL.

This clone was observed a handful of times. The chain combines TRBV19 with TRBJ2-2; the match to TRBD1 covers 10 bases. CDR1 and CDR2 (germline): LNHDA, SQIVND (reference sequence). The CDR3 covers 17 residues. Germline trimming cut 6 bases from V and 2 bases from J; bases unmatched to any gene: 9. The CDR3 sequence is CASRISGTGDNTGELFF. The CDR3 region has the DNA TGTGCCAGTAGGATATCCGGGACAGGGGACAACACCGGGGAGCTGTTTTTT.

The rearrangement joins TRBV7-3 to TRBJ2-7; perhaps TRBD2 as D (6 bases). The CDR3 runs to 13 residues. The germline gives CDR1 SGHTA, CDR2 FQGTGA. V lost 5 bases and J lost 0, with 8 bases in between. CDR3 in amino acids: CASSGGNSYEQYF. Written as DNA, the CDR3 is TGTGCCAGCAGCGGGGGGAACTCCTACGAGCAGTACTTC. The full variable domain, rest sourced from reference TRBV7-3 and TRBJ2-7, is GAGVSQTPSNKVTEKGKYVELRCDPISGHTALYWYRQSLGQGPEFLIYFQGTGAADDSGLPNDRFFAVRPEGSVSTLKIQRTERGDSAVYLCASSGGNSYEQYFGPGTRLTVT.

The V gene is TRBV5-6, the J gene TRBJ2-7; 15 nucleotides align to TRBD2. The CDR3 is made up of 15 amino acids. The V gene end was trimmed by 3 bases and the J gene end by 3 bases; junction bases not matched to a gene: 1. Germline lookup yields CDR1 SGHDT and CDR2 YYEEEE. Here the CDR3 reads CASSWTSGRVYEQYF. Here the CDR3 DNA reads TGTGCCAGCAGCTGGACTAGCGGGAGGGTCTACGAGCAGTACTTC.

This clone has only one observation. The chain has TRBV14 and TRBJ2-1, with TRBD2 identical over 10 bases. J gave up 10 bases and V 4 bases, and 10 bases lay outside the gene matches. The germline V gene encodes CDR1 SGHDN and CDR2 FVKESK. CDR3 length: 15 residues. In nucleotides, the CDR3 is TGTGCCAGCAGCCGGCTAGCGGGAGTCTCGGGAGAGCAGTTCTTC. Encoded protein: CASSRLAGVSGEQFF.

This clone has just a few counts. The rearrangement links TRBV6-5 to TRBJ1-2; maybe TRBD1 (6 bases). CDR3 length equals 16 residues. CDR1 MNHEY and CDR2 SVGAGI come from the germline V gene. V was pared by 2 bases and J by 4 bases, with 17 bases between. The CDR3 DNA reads TGTGCCAGCAGTTACGATTCGGGACAAGGAAGCTATGGCTACACCTTC. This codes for CASSYDSGQGSYGYTF.

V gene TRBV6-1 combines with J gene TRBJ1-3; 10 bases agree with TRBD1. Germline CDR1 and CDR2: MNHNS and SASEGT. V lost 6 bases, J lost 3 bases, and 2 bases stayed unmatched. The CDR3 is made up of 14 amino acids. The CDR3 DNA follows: TGTGCCAGCAGGCGGACAGGGGGTGGAAACACCATATATTTT. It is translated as CASRRTGGGNTIYF.

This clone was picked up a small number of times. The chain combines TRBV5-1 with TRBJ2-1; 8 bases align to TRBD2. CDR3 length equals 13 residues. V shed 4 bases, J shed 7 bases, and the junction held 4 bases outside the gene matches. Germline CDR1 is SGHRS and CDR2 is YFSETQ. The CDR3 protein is CASSVGTRNEQFF. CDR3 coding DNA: TGCGCCAGCAGCGTCGGGACTAGGAATGAGCAGTTCTTC.